This T cell receptor beta chain was sequenced for a study of a mutant IDH1 vaccine in newly diagnosed glioma. Study as a whole: There were roughly 62% males and about 38% females among treated patients, whose mean age was roughly 40 years.

Broader study findings: Changes in the top peripheral T cell clonotypes seemingly had no bearing on pseudoprogression.

Only in-frame clones appear in the TCRdb table, and some are missing; sequencing was by immunoSEQ multiplex PCR. The data show fewer than 70,000 clones, with around 87% seen just once and approximately 2% held by the top ten. Time point: week 35, safety follow-up. Every single dose of the vaccine, 300 ug of mutant IDH1 20-mer peptide, came with topical imiquimod. The vaccination schedule gave patients eight doses in weeks 1, 3, 5, 7, 11, 15, 19 and 23. With respect to this clone: Its antigen is currently unknown.

The V gene lost 6 bases and the J gene lost 4 bases, with 7 bases spanning the gap. CDR1 is ENHRY and CDR2 is SYGVKD in the germline V gene. The CDR3 covers 12 residues. This clonotype originated in a man aged 25 to 40 with glioma. Sequencing was performed on PBMCs, taken from a glioma patient whose treatment included an IDH1 peptide vaccine. The chain has TRBV10-3 and TRBJ2-1; D uncertain. The chain's CDR3 is CAIRAPYNEQFF. The CDR3 coding sequence is TGTGCCATCAGGGCCCCATACAATGAGCAGTTCTTC.